The 32 T cell receptor beta chains below were found in one sample sequenced in a study of T cell responses to AZD1222 COVID-19 vaccine. The method was immunoSEQ multiplex PCR; TCRdb's version includes in-frame clones alone and lacks a portion of them. The table lists fewer than 150,000 clones, around 91% of them singletons. This specimen was peripheral blood, taken on day 0 of AZD1222 vaccination. These receptors were obtained from an adult in good health.

The chain employs TRBV4-1 and TRBJ1-6; 8 bases fit TRBD1. The CDR3 covers 16 residues. Trimming removed 3 bases from V and 6 bases from J; junction bases left unmatched: 7. Germline values: CDR1 MGHRA, CDR2 YSYEKL. In nucleotides, the CDR3 is TGCGCCAGCAGCCAGCGGGGGGGACAGGCTAATTCACCCCTCCACTTT. Translating it yields CASSQRGGQANSPLHF.

V gene TRBV12-5 combines with J gene TRBJ2-1; unclear D gene. This CDR3 contains 14 residues. Germline assignment: CDR1 LGHNT and CDR2 FRNRAP. V was clipped by 0 bases and J by 6 bases, with 9 bases between them. CDR3 in DNA: TGTGCTAGTGGTTTGGTTCTACCGTTCAATGAGCAGTTCTTC. Translated, it gives CASGLVLPFNEQFF. The full variable domain, its missing parts supplied by reference TRBV12-5 and TRBJ2-1, is DARVTQTPRHKVTEMGQEVTMRCQPILGHNTVFWYRQTMMQGLELLAYFRNRAPLDDSGMPKDRFSAEMPDATLATLKIQPSEPRDSAVYFCASGLVLPFNEQFFGPGTRLTVL.

The chain uses TRBV27 and TRBJ1-1; no definite D call. Germline V gene lookup returns CDR1 MNHEY and CDR2 SMNVEV (reference sequence). The CDR3 is made up of 14 amino acids. Between the trimmed V and J ends, which lost 6 bases and 6 bases, there was a span of 17 bases. The CDR3 protein is CASSSFYRSPEAFF. The CDR3 DNA is TGTGCCAGCAGCTCCTTTTATAGGAGCCCTGAAGCTTTCTTT.

The chain combines TRBV6-6 with TRBJ2-5, with D perhaps matching TRBD2 (6 bases). Trimming removed 8 bases from V and 1 base from J, with 11 bases in between. The germline V gene has CDR1 MNHNY and CDR2 SVGAGI (reference sequence). The CDR3 consists of 13 residues. The CDR3 bases are TGTGCCAGCGAGACGGGAGCCCAAGAGACCCAGTACTTC. This translates into CASETGAQETQYF.

The CDR3 region has the DNA TGTGCCAGCAGTTTTCGCGGGGGGGCTTTGAGAGAGCAGTTCTTC. This encodes CASSFRGGALREQFF. The V and J genes are TRBV6-5 and TRBJ2-1, with TRBD2 matching over 9 bases. V gave up 4 bases and J gave up 10 bases; unmatched junction bases: 11. The V gene's germline CDR1 is MNHEY and CDR2 SVGAGI. The CDR3 loop spans 15 amino acids.

The sample holds a few counts of this clone. This chain joins TRBV27 and TRBJ1-6, with TRBD1 as a possible D gene (5 bases). V was cut by 4 bases and J by 7 bases, with 14 bases left in between. CDR3 size: 15 residues. CDR1 and CDR2 from the germline V gene are MNHEY and SMNVEV (reference sequence). This chain's CDR3 is CASSSSPEGNSPLHF. In nucleotides, the CDR3 is TGTGCCAGCAGTTCGAGCCCGGAGGGGAATTCACCCCTCCACTTT.

CDR3 residues: CASSQGLAGLAGGRGIYEQYF. CDR3 coding DNA: TGTGCCAGCAGCCAAGGACTAGCGGGACTAGCGGGAGGACGGGGGATCTACGAGCAGTACTTC. This chain uses TRBV27 with TRBJ2-7, with 15 nucleotides matching TRBD2. The CDR3 runs to 21 residues. V lost 6 bases to trimming and J lost 3 bases; unmatched junction nucleotides: 21. The germline V gene has CDR1 MNHEY and CDR2 SMNVEV (reference sequence).

This chain joins TRBV27 and TRBJ2-7, with a weak D call TRBD2 (5 bases). Germline V gives CDR1 MNHEY, CDR2 SMNVEV (reference sequence). V was cut by 6 bases and J by 2 bases, with 11 bases left in between. This CDR3 spans 13 amino acids. The CDR3: CASRKADTYEQYF. The CDR3 DNA reads as TGTGCCAGCAGAAAAGCGGATACCTACGAGCAGTACTTC.

The J gene is TRBJ1-3, the V gene TRBV7-8; D is unclear. Germline assignment: CDR1 SGHVS and CDR2 FQNEAQ. Trimming left V 3 bases short and J 0 bases short, with 12 bases between. The CDR3 loop spans 16 amino acids. The CDR3 DNA is TGTGCCAGCAGCTTGAGCTGGGTTGCCTCTGGAAACACCATATATTTT. This translates into CASSLSWVASGNTIYF. The full variable domain, with the rest looked up from reference TRBV7-8 and TRBJ1-3, is GAGVSQSPRYKVAKRGQDVALRCDPISGHVSLFWYQQALGQGPEFLTYFQNEAQLDKSGLPSDRFFAERPEGSVSTLKIQRTQQEDSAVYLCASSLSWVASGNTIYFGEGSWLTVV.

This sequence joins TRBV6-6 and TRBJ2-5, with TRBD1 as a possible D gene (6 bases). CDR3 length equals 14 residues. Deletions cut 3 bases from V and 2 bases from J, with 10 bases between. Germline V gene data show CDR1 as MNHNY and CDR2 as SVGAGI (reference sequence). The CDR3 protein is CASSYGQTQETQYF. CDR3 DNA: TGTGCCAGCAGTTATGGACAGACTCAAGAGACCCAGTACTTC.

This clone has only a few counts. The chain joins TRBV14 to TRBJ1-1; 7 bases are shared with TRBD1. The length of the CDR3 is 14 residues. V shed 6 bases, J shed 6 bases, and the junction held 10 bases outside the gene matches. Germline assignment: CDR1 SGHDN and CDR2 FVKESK. This CDR3 is CASRLGQLSAEAFF. The CDR3 nucleotides read TGTGCCAGCAGGCTGGGACAGTTAAGCGCTGAAGCTTTCTTT. Combining the CDR3 with reference TRBV14 and TRBJ1-1 gives the whole variable domain EAGVTQFPSHSVIEKGQTVTLRCDPISGHDNLYWYRRVMGKEIKFLLHFVKESKQDESGMPNNRFLAERTGGTYSTLKVQPAELEDSGVYFCASRLGQLSAEAFFGQGTRLTVV.

The gene calls are TRBV10-3 and TRBJ2-7; no clear D gene. V was clipped by 5 bases and J by 0 bases, with 8 bases between them. Per germline, CDR1 ENHRY and CDR2 SYGVKD. CDR3 length equals 13 residues. CDR3 loop: CAISQDPSYEQYF. The CDR3, as DNA: TGTGCCATCAGTCAGGACCCCTCCTACGAGCAGTACTTC.

This clone appeared once. This sequence joins TRBV28 and TRBJ2-4, with a tentative D call TRBD2 (5 bases). V gave up 4 bases and J gave up 0 bases, with 13 bases separating them. This CDR3 is 16 amino acids long. The V gene's germline CDR1 is MDHEN and CDR2 SYDVKM. CDR3 nucleotides: TGTGCCAGCAGTTCGGGATCTACCCTAGCCAAAAACATTCAGTACTTC. The encoded protein is CASSSGSTLAKNIQYF.

The V gene is TRBV7-3, the J gene TRBJ2-7, with TRBD2 identical over 11 bases. With 4 bases clipped from V and 2 bases from J, the junction kept 7 bases outside the gene matches. CDR3 length equals 16 residues. From germline, CDR1 is SGHTA and CDR2 FQGTGA. The CDR3 protein is CASSSLAGGPPYEQYF. DNA of the CDR3: TGTGCCAGCAGCTCCTTAGCGGGAGGGCCCCCCTACGAGCAGTACTTC.

The chain links TRBV4-1 to TRBJ2-1; 7 nucleotides match TRBD1. Germline CDR1 and CDR2: MGHRA and YSYEKL. This CDR3 comprises 16 residues. Trimming at V came to 0 bases and at J to 6 bases, leaving 8 bases not matched to a gene. CDR3 nucleotide sequence: TGCGCCAGCAGCCAAGAGACGGGACAGTTCCTCAATGAGCAGTTCTTC. Translation gives CASSQETGQFLNEQFF.

As concerns this clone: Other DNA variants within this sample encode the same CDR3. The rearrangement links TRBV15 to TRBJ1-1; 7 bases are a match to TRBD1. This CDR3 spans 15 amino acids. V shed 0 bases, J shed 0 bases, and the junction held 1 base outside the gene matches. In germline, CDR1 is LNHNV, CDR2 YYDKDF (reference sequence). The CDR3 DNA reads TGTGCCACCAGCAGAGACAGGGGGGTGAACACTGAAGCTTTCTTT. Its protein is CATSRDRGVNTEAFF.

This rearrangement joins TRBV6-5 to TRBJ2-7; 7 nucleotides agree with TRBD1. Germline V CDR1 and CDR2: MNHEY, SVGAGI. With V trimmed by 6 bases and J by 3 bases, 8 bases remained unmatched. The CDR3 sequence is 14 residues long. The CDR3, as DNA: TGTGCCAGCAGCCGAGACAGGGCTCTCTACGAGCAGTACTTC. Translation gives CASSRDRALYEQYF.

The V and J genes are TRBV19 and TRBJ1-6; D call uncertain. Trimming left V 6 bases short and J 0 bases short, with 6 bases between. Germline V gene data show CDR1 as LNHDA and CDR2 as SQIVND (reference sequence). The CDR3 runs 14 residues. CDR3 loop: CASRPSSYNSPLHF. The CDR3, as DNA: TGTGCCAGTAGGCCCTCCTCCTATAATTCACCCCTCCACTTT.

The rearrangement joins TRBV10-3 to TRBJ1-2; TRBD1 might be the D (5 bases). Germline CDR1 and CDR2: ENHRY and SYGVKD. The germline V and J ends were trimmed by 6 bases and 6 bases, with 17 bases remaining between them. The CDR3 runs to 14 residues. The CDR3 sequence is CAISLDRTGDGYTF. The CDR3 DNA reads as TGTGCCATCAGCCTAGACAGAACCGGGGATGGCTACACCTTC.

The chain recombines TRBV5-1 with TRBJ1-6; perhaps TRBD1 as D (6 bases). V gave up 3 bases and J gave up 7 bases, with 11 bases separating them. Germline values: CDR1 SGHRS, CDR2 YFSETQ. The CDR3 extends over 14 amino acids. This CDR3 reads CASSSGQTNSPLHF. DNA of the CDR3: TGCGCCAGCAGCTCGGGACAAACGAATTCACCCCTCCACTTT.

The chain joins TRBV5-1 to TRBJ1-2; 8 positions agree with TRBD1. The CDR3 sequence is 15 residues long. Looked up from germline, CDR1 is SGHRS and CDR2 is YFSETQ. The ends lost 3 bases at V and 1 base at J; junction bases unmatched: 5. In nucleotides, the CDR3 is TGCGCCAGCAGCTGGTGGACAGGGTTTAACTATGGCTACACCTTC. It codes for CASSWWTGFNYGYTF.

The chain has TRBV4-1 and TRBJ1-2; unclear D gene. The CDR3 totals 17 residues. V was cut by 3 bases and J by 1 base, with 18 bases left in between. CDR1 is MGHRA, CDR2 YSYEKL, per germline. The CDR3 loop is CASSQLTPSPLNYGYTF. CDR3 DNA: TGCGCCAGCAGCCAGCTGACCCCAAGCCCCCTTAACTATGGCTACACCTTC.

This clone came up once. The chain has TRBV5-1 and TRBJ2-2, with D possibly matching TRBD1 (6 bases). The V gene's germline CDR1 is SGHRS and CDR2 YFSETQ. V lost 2 bases, J lost 1 base, and 9 bases lay in between. This CDR3 comprises 15 residues. The CDR3 sequence is CASSFMTGNTGELFF. The CDR3 bases are TGCGCCAGCAGCTTTATGACAGGGAACACCGGGGAGCTGTTTTTT.

The V gene is TRBV15, the J gene TRBJ2-7, with a possible D match to TRBD1 (6 bases). The CDR3 covers 14 residues. The germline V gene encodes CDR1 LNHNV and CDR2 YYDKDF (reference sequence). Trimming stripped 5 bases from V and 0 bases from J, with 11 bases between. The DNA of the CDR3 is TGTGCCACCAGCGGGACAACGGGCTCCTACGAGCAGTACTTC. Protein product: CATSGTTGSYEQYF.

The V call is TRBV5-4, the J call TRBJ2-1, with D possibly TRBD2 on 7 matching bases. CDR1 SGHNT and CDR2 YYREEE come from the germline V gene (reference sequence). The length of the CDR3 is 17 residues. Trimming removed 3 bases at V and 4 bases at J, with 20 bases between. The chain's CDR3 is CASSSLLGGGAYNEQFF. CDR3 in DNA: TGTGCCAGCAGCTCATTATTAGGAGGGGGGGCATACAATGAGCAGTTCTTC. Together with reference TRBV5-4 and TRBJ2-1, the CDR3 gives the full variable domain: ETGVTQSPTHLIKTRGQQVTLRCSSQSGHNTVSWYQQALGQGPQFIFQYYREEENGRGNFPPRFSGLQFPNYSSELNVNALELDDSALYLCASSSLLGGGAYNEQFFGPGTRLTVL.

The CDR3 is CASSRTGGPNTEAFF. CDR3 in DNA: TGTGCCAGCAGTCGGACAGGGGGCCCGAACACTGAAGCTTTCTTT. The chain has TRBV28 and TRBJ1-1, with TRBD1 identical over 11 bases. After removal of 5 bases from V and 1 base from J, the junction contained 3 bases not matched to a gene. The CDR3 sequence is 15 residues long. Germline V gives CDR1 MDHEN, CDR2 SYDVKM.

The rearrangement links TRBV6-4 to TRBJ2-2; 12 positions match TRBD2. Germline CDR1 reads MRHNA; CDR2 reads SNTAGT. The ends lost 5 bases at V and 3 bases at J; junction bases unmatched: 7. CDR3 length equals 17 residues. The CDR3 nucleotides are TGTGCCAGCAGTTCGAAGACTAGCGGGAGCCACACCGGGGAGCTGTTTTTT. This translates into CASSSKTSGSHTGELFF.

J is TRBJ1-1 and V is TRBV2, with TRBD1 matching over 7 bases. Germline V gene sequence: CDR1 SNHLY, CDR2 FYNNEI. V lost 3 bases and J lost 3; bases outside the gene matches: 16. The CDR3 sequence is 18 residues long. The CDR3: CASSDGRQGLRGDTEAFF. The CDR3 coding sequence is TGTGCCAGCAGTGATGGTAGACAGGGTTTGAGGGGGGACACTGAAGCTTTCTTT. The full variable domain, in which reference TRBV2 and TRBJ1-1 provide the parts outside the CDR3, is EPEVTQTPSHQVTQMGQEVILRCVPISNHLYFYWYRQILGQKVEFLVSFYNNEISEKSEIFDDQFSVERPDGSNFTLKIRSTKLEDSAMYFCASSDGRQGLRGDTEAFFGQGTRLTVV.

This clone has a single count. This rearrangement joins TRBV2 to TRBJ1-2; TRBD1 agrees at 8 bases. V gave up 6 bases and J gave up 4 bases; unmatched junction bases: 4. CDR3 length: 13 residues. Germline loops: CDR1 SNHLY, CDR2 FYNNEI. The CDR3 loop is CASSTQGAYGYTF. For the CDR3, the DNA is TGTGCCAGCAGCACTCAGGGGGCCTATGGCTACACCTTC.

V gene TRBV2 combines with J gene TRBJ2-3; D may correspond to TRBD1 or TRBD2 (5 bases each). CDR1 and CDR2 from the germline V gene are SNHLY and FYNNEI. V was pared by 7 bases and J by 4 bases, with 12 bases between. The CDR3 is 13 residues long. The CDR3 DNA reads as TGTGCCAGCACGGAAAGAGGGGCAGATACGCAGTATTTT. Residues: CASTERGADTQYF.

This rearrangement joins TRBV28 to TRBJ1-5; the D gene is possibly TRBD1 (6 bases). Germline CDR1 MDHEN, CDR2 SYDVKM. The CDR3 is 14 amino acids. V lost 5 bases and J lost 9, with 17 bases in between. CDR3 sequence reads: CASSEDRPQGPQHF. As DNA, the CDR3 is TGTGCCAGCAGTGAAGACAGGCCCCAGGGGCCCCAGCATTTT.

DNA for the CDR3: TGTGCCAGCTCACCACACAATAACTATGGCTACACCTTC. Translating gives CASSPHNNYGYTF. The genes are TRBV18 and TRBJ1-2, with unresolved D. Trimming stripped 1 base from V and 1 base from J, with 4 bases between. In germline, CDR1 is KGHSH, CDR2 LQKENI. The CDR3 has 13 amino acids. The variable domain in full, with the rest retrieved from reference TRBV18 and TRBJ1-2, is NAGVMQNPRHLVRRRGQEARLRCSPMKGHSHVYWYRQLPEEGLKFMVYLQKENIIDESGMPKERFSAEFPKEGPSILRIQQVVRGDSAAYFCASSPHNNYGYTFGSGTRLTVV.